These T cell receptor beta chains were read from a single sample in a study of early T cells in non-severe SARS-CoV-2 infection. TCRdb used MiXCR to reprocess the 5' RACE reads, holding one entry per CDR3 protein. Counted here are tens of thousands of distinct CDR3 sequences, under 15% occurring once; the ten biggest clones make up 5.5%. The specimen sequenced was whole blood. All receptors derive from an adult who was a healthcare worker with PCR-confirmed SARS-CoV-2 infection or an uninfected control (not recorded which). Both conserved end residues are part of each CDR3. A D gene is named only where the DNA matches it firmly. A row's size may be missing; if present it is once, few, many or a size class.

CDR3 DNA: TGCGCCAGCAGCCAAGGGTTTGCAGGGTTCTATGGCTACACCTTC; CDR3 protein: CASSQGFAGFYGYTF; D gene: .; clone size: .; J gene: TRBJ1-2; CDR3 length: 15; V gene: TRBV4-3
CDR3 DNA: TGTGCCAGCAGTTACGGGAGTCGGTATACTGGAAACACCATATATTTT; CDR3 protein: CASSYGSRYTGNTIYF; D gene: .; clone size: .; J gene: TRBJ1-3; CDR3 length: 16; V gene: TRBV6-6
CDR3 DNA: TGTGCCAGCGTGAGGGGGGCCACAGATACGCAGTATTTT; CDR3 protein: CASVRGATDTQYF; D gene: .; clone size: many; J gene: TRBJ2-3; CDR3 length: 13; V gene: TRBV12-3/TRBV12-4
CDR3 DNA: TGTGCCAGCAGTTTGGGGACAGGGGGGCCCTACGAGCAGTACTTC; CDR3 protein: CASSLGTGGPYEQYF; D gene: TRBD1; clone size: few; J gene: TRBJ2-7; CDR3 length: 15; V gene: TRBV28
CDR3 DNA: TGTGCCAGCAGTCCCGGACGAGGAGAGACCCAGTACTTC; CDR3 protein: CASSPGRGETQYF; D gene: .; clone size: .; J gene: TRBJ2-5; CDR3 length: 13; V gene: TRBV6-5
CDR3 DNA: TGTGCCAGCAGCCATGGGACAGGAGAAAACATTCAGTACTTC; CDR3 protein: CASSHGTGENIQYF; D gene: TRBD1; clone size: .; J gene: TRBJ2-4; CDR3 length: 14; V gene: TRBV7-9
CDR3 DNA: TGTGCCAGTAAAAGGACCATGAACACTGAAGCTTTCTTT; CDR3 protein: CASKRTMNTEAFF; D gene: .; clone size: .; J gene: TRBJ1-1; CDR3 length: 13; V gene: TRBV19
CDR3 DNA: TGTGCCAGCAGCGTAGGGGAGCGGCGGGGCTACACCTTC; CDR3 protein: CASSVGERRGYTF; D gene: .; clone size: .; J gene: TRBJ1-2; CDR3 length: 13; V gene: TRBV9
CDR3 DNA: TGTGCCAGCACCTCCCCACAGGGGCTCCGGGAGCTGTTTTTT; CDR3 protein: CASTSPQGLRELFF; D gene: TRBD1; clone size: few; J gene: TRBJ2-2; CDR3 length: 14; V gene: TRBV7-2
CDR3 DNA: TGTGCCAGCAGTAACCCGGGACAGGGGGCAGATACGCAGTATTTT; CDR3 protein: CASSNPGQGADTQYF; D gene: TRBD1; clone size: .; J gene: TRBJ2-3; CDR3 length: 15; V gene: TRBV28
CDR3 DNA: TGTGCCAGCAGTTGGGACAGGGGAGGACGTGGCTACACCTTC; CDR3 protein: CASSWDRGGRGYTF; D gene: TRBD1; clone size: .; J gene: TRBJ1-2; CDR3 length: 14; V gene: TRBV28
CDR3 DNA: TGCGCCAGCAGTGACCTCTTAGATACGCAGTATTTT; CDR3 protein: CASSDLLDTQYF; D gene: .; clone size: .; J gene: TRBJ2-3; CDR3 length: 12; V gene: TRBV10-2
CDR3 DNA: TGTGCCAGCAGCTTAGGACTAGCGGGAAAACGAAGCTCCTACGAGCAGTACTTC; CDR3 protein: CASSLGLAGKRSSYEQYF; D gene: TRBD2; clone size: .; J gene: TRBJ2-7; CDR3 length: 18; V gene: TRBV7-2
CDR3 DNA: TGCAGTGCTAGTGCAGGGTGGAGTCGGGAGCCCCAGCATTTT; CDR3 protein: CSASAGWSREPQHF; D gene: .; clone size: many; J gene: TRBJ1-5; CDR3 length: 14; V gene: TRBV20-1
CDR3 DNA: TGTGCCAGCAGCCACCGGCCTACACCCTTAAGCTACGAGCAGTACTTC; CDR3 protein: CASSHRPTPLSYEQYF; D gene: .; clone size: few; J gene: TRBJ2-7; CDR3 length: 16; V gene: TRBV7-9
CDR3 DNA: TGTGCCAGCAGTGAGACGGGACAGTCTTTCGGCGAGCAGTACTTC; CDR3 protein: CASSETGQSFGEQYF; D gene: TRBD1; clone size: .; J gene: TRBJ2-7; CDR3 length: 15; V gene: TRBV2
CDR3 DNA: TGCAGCGCAGGGACCACCGGGGAGCTGTTTTTT; CDR3 protein: CSAGTTGELFF; D gene: .; clone size: few; J gene: TRBJ2-2; CDR3 length: 11; V gene: TRBV29-1
CDR3 DNA: TGTGCCAGCAGCCCCGCTCCGGGGGAGGGCTCTTACAATGAGCAGTTCTTC; CDR3 protein: CASSPAPGEGSYNEQFF; D gene: TRBD2; clone size: few; J gene: TRBJ2-1; CDR3 length: 17; V gene: TRBV11-3
CDR3 DNA: TGTGCCATCTCCGGGACAACTAACACCGGGGAGCTGTTTTTT; CDR3 protein: CAISGTTNTGELFF; D gene: .; clone size: few; J gene: TRBJ2-2; CDR3 length: 14; V gene: TRBV10-3
CDR3 DNA: TGCGCCAGCAGCTTGGGACTAGCGGATTCAAATACGCAGTATTTT; CDR3 protein: CASSLGLADSNTQYF; D gene: TRBD2; clone size: many; J gene: TRBJ2-3; CDR3 length: 15; V gene: TRBV5-1
CDR3 DNA: TGTGCCAGCAGTCCGACTAGCGGGATGGGTGCCATTCAGTACTTC; CDR3 protein: CASSPTSGMGAIQYF; D gene: TRBD2; clone size: few; J gene: TRBJ2-4; CDR3 length: 15; V gene: TRBV2
CDR3 DNA: TGTGCCAGCTCCACTGGGGCCAACGTCCTGACTTTC; CDR3 protein: CASSTGANVLTF; D gene: .; clone size: few; J gene: TRBJ2-6; CDR3 length: 12; V gene: TRBV12-3/TRBV12-4
CDR3 DNA: TGTGCCAGCAGCTTAAACAGGGTCGGCTCGCGCTCTGGAAACACCATATATTTT; CDR3 protein: CASSLNRVGSRSGNTIYF; D gene: .; clone size: few; J gene: TRBJ1-3; CDR3 length: 18; V gene: TRBV7-2
CDR3 DNA: TGCAGTGCTATGGGCGACTTCTTGGCGTCCGAGCAGTACTTC; CDR3 protein: CSAMGDFLASEQYF; D gene: .; clone size: few; J gene: TRBJ2-7; CDR3 length: 14; V gene: TRBV20-1
CDR3 DNA: TGCGCCAGCAGCCAAGTTGGGGGGCAGGAAAAACTGTTTTTT; CDR3 protein: CASSQVGGQEKLFF; D gene: .; clone size: few; J gene: TRBJ1-4; CDR3 length: 14; V gene: TRBV4-1
CDR3 DNA: TGTGCCAGCAGTCTCAACCTATTGACTGGGGCCAACGTCCTGACTTTC; CDR3 protein: CASSLNLLTGANVLTF; D gene: .; clone size: many; J gene: TRBJ2-6; CDR3 length: 16; V gene: TRBV28
CDR3 DNA: TGTGCCAGCAGCCCACAGGGGTTTTTCTACAATGAGCAGTTCTTC; CDR3 protein: CASSPQGFFYNEQFF; D gene: TRBD1; clone size: .; J gene: TRBJ2-1; CDR3 length: 15; V gene: TRBV11-1
CDR3 DNA: TGTGCCAGCAGCTTAGCAGGGGAAGCTTTCTTT; CDR3 protein: CASSLAGEAFF; D gene: .; clone size: few; J gene: TRBJ1-1; CDR3 length: 11; V gene: TRBV7-9